This T cell receptor beta chain is drawn from a study of blood T cells in healthy people across ages. Study information: With template switching, about one barcoded beta molecule was captured per two T cells.

The CDR3 covers 15 residues. Germline CDR1 and CDR2: SGHDT and YYEEEE. Study observations and caveats: There were more naive CD4+ cells and higher diversity in long-lived donors than in aged donors.

PCR was performed a second time for 7 to 11 cycles using a sample-barcoded 5' primer and a J-beta primer mix. TCRdb passed the 5' RACE reads through MiXCR, listing each CDR3 protein once. The sample carries 850,000 to 1,000,000 distinct CDR3 sequences, 51% recorded once. Regarding this clonotype: Its antigen is currently unknown.

J is TRBJ2-4 and V is TRBV5-6, with 13 bases fitting TRBD2. The end of the DNA fits TRBJ2-7 better, so the J call may be wrong. The clonotype comes from a woman aged 60-75 years in good health. Sample: blood. CDR3 sequence reads: CASSFRTSGRNEQYF. DNA of the CDR3: TGTGCCAGCAGCTTCAGGACTAGCGGGAGAAACGAGCAGTACTTC.